Here is one TCR beta chain with its context. The antigen remains unidentified. The sample is drawn from a study of T cell responses to AZD1222 COVID-19 vaccine. Study outcomes and limitations: The study found Spike-specific TCR breadth and depth rose after two AZD1222 doses. There were mostly white British donors and more females than males, and clonal diversity was possibly underestimated. Regions left unmutated in variants are reportedly the target of nearly half of spike-specific TCRs.

This table comes from immunoSEQ multiplex PCR, and its TCRdb copy is limited to in-frame clones, with some not included. This sample has 100,000 or so clones; more than 90% occur once, and the top ten carry approximately 1.3%. The source is an adult in good health. Specimen: peripheral blood, collected on day 0 of AZD1222 vaccination.

CDR3 residues: CASSQDEARGYEQYF. The CDR3 nucleotides are TGCGCCAGCAGCCAAGATGAGGCCAGGGGGTACGAGCAGTACTTC. V and J are TRBV4-3 and TRBJ2-7; 7 positions agree with TRBD1. CDR3 size: 15 residues. Trimming removed 0 bases from V and 4 bases from J; junction bases left unmatched: 6. CDR1 is LGHNA and CDR2 is YSLEER in the germline V gene.